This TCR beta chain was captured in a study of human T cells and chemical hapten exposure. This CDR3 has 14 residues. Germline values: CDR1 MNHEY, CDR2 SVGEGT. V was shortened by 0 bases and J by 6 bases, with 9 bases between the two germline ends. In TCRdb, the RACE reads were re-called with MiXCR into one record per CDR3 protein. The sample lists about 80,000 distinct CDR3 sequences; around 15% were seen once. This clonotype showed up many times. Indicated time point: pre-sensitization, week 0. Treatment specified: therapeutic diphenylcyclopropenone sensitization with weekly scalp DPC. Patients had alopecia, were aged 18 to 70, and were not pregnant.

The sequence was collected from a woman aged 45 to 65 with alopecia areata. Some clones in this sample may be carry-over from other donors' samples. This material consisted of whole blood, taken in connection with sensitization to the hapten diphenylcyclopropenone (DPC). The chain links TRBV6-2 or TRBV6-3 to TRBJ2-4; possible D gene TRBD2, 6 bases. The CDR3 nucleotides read TGTGCCAGCAGTTACTCCGGGGAGGTAAACATTCAGTACTTC. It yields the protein CASSYSGEVNIQYF.